This T cell receptor beta chain appears in the sequencing data of a study of T cell repertoires in cytomegalovirus infection. Study-level information: Selected CMV epitopes included recently identified HLA-C-restricted ones as well as well-studied HLA-B-restricted ones. Public TCR beta signatures were indicative of both CMV infection and a matching HLA type. Study-wide results and caveats: Accumulated public TCR beta family frequency recognized individuals carrying CMV together with the relevant HLA.

The CDR3 loop spans 15 amino acids. Trimming stripped 0 bases from V and 5 bases from J, with 8 bases between. The germline V gene has CDR1 MGHRA and CDR2 YSYEKL. Via MiXCR, TCRdb re-called the reads, giving one row per CDR3 protein. The data contain 800,000 to 950,000 distinct CDR3 sequences, around a third of them singletons. Worth noting for this clonotype: Its antigen is as yet unknown.

The sequence was collected from a human donor in good health (CMV status not recorded). Some clones in this sample may be carry-over from other donors' samples. The chain carries TRBV4-1 and TRBJ1-6; D is undetermined. Specimen: cultured CD8+ T cells from PBMCs, collected from culture after CMV antigen stimulation. As DNA, the CDR3 is TGCGCCAGCAGCCAAGAGAAGGAGAATAATTCACCCCTCCACTTT. It translates to CASSQEKENNSPLHF.